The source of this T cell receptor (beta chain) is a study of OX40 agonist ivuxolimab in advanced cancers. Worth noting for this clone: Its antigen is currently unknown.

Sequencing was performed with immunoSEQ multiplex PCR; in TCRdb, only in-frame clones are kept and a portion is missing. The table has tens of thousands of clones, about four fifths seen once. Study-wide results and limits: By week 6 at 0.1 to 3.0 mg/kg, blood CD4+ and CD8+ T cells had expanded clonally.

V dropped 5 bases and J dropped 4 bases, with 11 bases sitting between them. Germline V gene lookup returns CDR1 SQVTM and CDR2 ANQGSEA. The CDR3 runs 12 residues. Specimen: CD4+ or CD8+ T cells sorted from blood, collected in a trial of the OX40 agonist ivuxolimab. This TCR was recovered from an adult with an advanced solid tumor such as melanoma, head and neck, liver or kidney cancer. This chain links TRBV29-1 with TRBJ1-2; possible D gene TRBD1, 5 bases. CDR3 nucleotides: TGCAGCGTTAGTCAGGGTTTCTATGGCTACACCTTC. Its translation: CSVSQGFYGYTF.